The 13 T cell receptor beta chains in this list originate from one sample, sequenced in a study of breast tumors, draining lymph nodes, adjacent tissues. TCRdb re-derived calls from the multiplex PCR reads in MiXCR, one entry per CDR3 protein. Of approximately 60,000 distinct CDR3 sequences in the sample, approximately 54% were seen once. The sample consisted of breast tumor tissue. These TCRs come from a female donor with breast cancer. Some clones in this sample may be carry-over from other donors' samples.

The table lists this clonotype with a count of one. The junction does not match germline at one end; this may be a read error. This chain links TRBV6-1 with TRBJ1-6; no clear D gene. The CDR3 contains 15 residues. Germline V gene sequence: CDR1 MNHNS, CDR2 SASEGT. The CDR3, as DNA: TGTGCCAGCAGTGAAGATCTAGACCTTAATCCACCCCTCCACTTT. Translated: CASSEDLDLNPPLHF.

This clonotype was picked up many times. CDR3 nucleotide sequence: TGCAGTGCTAGAGGGGCACACTTGAACACTGAAGCTTTCTTT. This codes for CSARGAHLNTEAFF. The chain links TRBV20-1 to TRBJ1-1; D is unclear. V lost 1 base and J lost 0, with 9 bases in between. The CDR3 is 14 amino acids. In germline, CDR1 is DFQATT, CDR2 SNEGSKA (reference sequence).

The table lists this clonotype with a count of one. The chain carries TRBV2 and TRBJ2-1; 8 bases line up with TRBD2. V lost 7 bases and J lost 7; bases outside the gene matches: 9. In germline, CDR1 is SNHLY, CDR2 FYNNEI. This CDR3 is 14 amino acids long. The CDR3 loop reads CASMAGLASNEQFF. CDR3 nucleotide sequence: TGTGCCAGCATGGCTGGACTAGCAAGTAATGAGCAGTTCTTC. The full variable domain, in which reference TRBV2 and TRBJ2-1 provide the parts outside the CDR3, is EPEVTQTPSHQVTQMGQEVILRCVPISNHLYFYWYRQILGQKVEFLVSFYNNEISEKSEIFDDQFSVERPDGSNFTLKIRSTKLEDSAMYFCASMAGLASNEQFFGPGTRLTVL.

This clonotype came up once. CDR3 nucleotide sequence: TGCGCCAGCAGCCTGGGGCTCTCTGGGGCCAACGTCCTGACTTTC. Its protein is CASSLGLSGANVLTF. The chain is built from TRBV5-1 and TRBJ2-6, with D possibly matching TRBD1 (5 bases). Trimming removed 4 bases from V and 0 bases from J, with 8 bases in between. Germline CDR1 SGHRS, CDR2 YFSETQ. The CDR3 has 15 amino acids.

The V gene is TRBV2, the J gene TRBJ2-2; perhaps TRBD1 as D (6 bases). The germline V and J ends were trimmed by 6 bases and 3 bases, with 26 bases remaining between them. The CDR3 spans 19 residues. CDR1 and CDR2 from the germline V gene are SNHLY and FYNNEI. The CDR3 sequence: CASRDTTVRGHGHTGELFF. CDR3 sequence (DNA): TGTGCCAGCAGGGACACGACCGTCAGGGGACATGGCCACACCGGGGAGCTGTTTTTT.

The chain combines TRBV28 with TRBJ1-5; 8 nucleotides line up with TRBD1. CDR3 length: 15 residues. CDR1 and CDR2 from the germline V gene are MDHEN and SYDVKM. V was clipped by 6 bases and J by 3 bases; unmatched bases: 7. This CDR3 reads CASSKTGAHNQPQHF. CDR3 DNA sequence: TGTGCCAGCAGCAAGACAGGGGCCCACAATCAGCCCCAGCATTTT.

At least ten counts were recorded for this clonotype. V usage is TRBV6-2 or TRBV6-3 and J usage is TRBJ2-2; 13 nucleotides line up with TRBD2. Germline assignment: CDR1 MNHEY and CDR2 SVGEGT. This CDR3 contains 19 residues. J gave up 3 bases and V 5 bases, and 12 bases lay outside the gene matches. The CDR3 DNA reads TGTGCCAGCAGTAAACCTAGACTAGCGGGAGGTCGGGACACCGGGGAGCTGTTTTTT. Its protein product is CASSKPRLAGGRDTGELFF.

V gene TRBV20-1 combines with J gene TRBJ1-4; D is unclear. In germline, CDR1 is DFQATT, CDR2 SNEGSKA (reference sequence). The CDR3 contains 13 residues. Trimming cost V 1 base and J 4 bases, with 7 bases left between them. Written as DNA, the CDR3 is TGCAGTGCTAGAGCACAGCTTAATGAAAAACTGTTTTTT. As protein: CSARAQLNEKLFF.

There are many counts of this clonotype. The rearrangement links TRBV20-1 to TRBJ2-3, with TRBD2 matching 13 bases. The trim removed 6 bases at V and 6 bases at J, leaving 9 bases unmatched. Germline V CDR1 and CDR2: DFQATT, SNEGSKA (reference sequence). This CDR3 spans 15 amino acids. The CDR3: CSASSRGLAGDTQYF. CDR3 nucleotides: TGCAGTGCCAGTAGCCGGGGACTAGCGGGGGATACGCAGTATTTT.

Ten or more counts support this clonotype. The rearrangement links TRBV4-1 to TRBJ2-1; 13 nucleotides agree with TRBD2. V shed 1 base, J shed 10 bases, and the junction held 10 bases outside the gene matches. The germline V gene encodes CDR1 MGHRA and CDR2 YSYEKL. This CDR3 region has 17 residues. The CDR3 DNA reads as TGCGCCAGCAGCCAAGCCTTGACCGGGACTAGCGGGGACGAGCAGTTCTTC. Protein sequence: CASSQALTGTSGDEQFF.

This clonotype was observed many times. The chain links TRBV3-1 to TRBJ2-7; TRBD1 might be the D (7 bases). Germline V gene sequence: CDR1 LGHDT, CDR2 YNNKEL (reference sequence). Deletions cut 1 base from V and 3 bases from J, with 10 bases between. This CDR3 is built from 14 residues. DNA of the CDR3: TGTGCCAGCAGCCAAGCGGGGGACAGCTACGAGCAGTACTTC. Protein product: CASSQAGDSYEQYF.

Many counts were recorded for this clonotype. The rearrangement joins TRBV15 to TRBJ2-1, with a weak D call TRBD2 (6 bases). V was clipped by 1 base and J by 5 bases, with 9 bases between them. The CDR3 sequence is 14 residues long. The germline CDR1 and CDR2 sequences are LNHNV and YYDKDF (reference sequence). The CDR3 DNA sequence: TGTGCCACCAGCAGAGCGGGAGAGAACAATGAGCAGTTCTTC. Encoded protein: CATSRAGENNEQFF.

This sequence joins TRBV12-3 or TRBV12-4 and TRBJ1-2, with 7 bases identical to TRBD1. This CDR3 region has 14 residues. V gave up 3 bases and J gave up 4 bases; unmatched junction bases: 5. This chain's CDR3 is CASSFGQVGYGYTF. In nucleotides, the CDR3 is TGTGCCAGCAGTTTCGGACAGGTCGGCTATGGCTACACCTTC.